Reported below is one T cell receptor (beta chain). Trimming left V 1 base short and J 5 bases short, with 17 bases between. From germline, CDR1 is MGHRA and CDR2 YSYEKL. The CDR3 has 16 residues. The sample belongs to a study of blood T cell repertoires in COVID-19. Original analysis: Nucleated cell number was recorded as an estimate derived from reference gene primer amplification. Here immunoSEQ multiplex PCR was the method, and the copy in TCRdb shows in-frame clones only, minus some. V, J and clone size derive from that table, while D and trimming were established from the DNA sequence. Seen here are 200,000 or so clones, approximately 81% observed once, and the top ten hold 15% to 20%.

Sequencing was performed on peripheral blood. This chain connects TRBV4-1 to TRBJ1-2, with D possibly being TRBD1 (6 bases). The TCR originated in a human donor in a cohort sampled during active COVID-19. The CDR3 nucleotides are TGCGCCAGCAGCCAAGCCTCCGGGGGGACAAATTATGGCTACACCTTC. It encodes CASSQASGGTNYGYTF.